A selection of T cell receptor beta chains follows, all from one sample in a study of T cell repertoires and Cas9 in healthy adults. Libraries were prepared by immunoSEQ multiplex PCR; TCRdb keeps only in-frame clonotypes and omits some of them. The table records over 11,000 clones, 89% of them present only once. Sequencing used Tregs (CD4+, CD25+, CD127-, CD137-, CD154-) from PBMCs; culture status not recorded. These receptor sequences come from a human donor in good health. The CDR3 runs from the conserved cysteine through the conserved F or W. Fields, in order: J gene, clone size, D gene, V gene, CDR3 DNA, CDR3 protein. D genes are given only for firm matches. Clone size is shown for a subset of rows, as once, few, many or a class of expanded clone.

TRBJ2-1,few,TRBD1,TRBV7-3,TGTGCCAGCAGTACAGGGGTGGGTGAGCAGTTCTTC,CASSTGVGEQFF
TRBJ1-2,NA,NA,TRBV6-5,TGTGCCAGCAGCCCTATCGGACTCTATGGCTACACCTTC,CASSPIGLYGYTF
TRBJ1-2,NA,NA,TRBV9,TGTGCCAGCAGCGTTTCCGGATCGGCGAACTTTGGCTACACCTTC,CASSVSGSANFGYTF
TRBJ1-2,NA,TRBD1,TRBV9,TGTGCCAGCAGCGCGGGGCTCGGACAGGGTGACTATGGCTACACCTTC,CASSAGLGQGDYGYTF
TRBJ2-5,NA,TRBD2,TRBV9,TGTGCCAGCAGCGTAGGCGGGAGGGGGCAAGAGACCCAGTACTTC,CASSVGGRGQETQYF
TRBJ2-1,NA,TRBD2,TRBV7-8,TGTGCCAGCAGCTTAGCTCCGGCTAGCGGGAACAATGAGCAGTTCTTC,CASSLAPASGNNEQFF
TRBJ1-3,once,NA,TRBV7-9,TGTGCCAGCAGCTTCGCCAGCCGGAGCTCTGGAAACACCATATATTTT,CASSFASRSSGNTIYF
TRBJ2-7,NA,TRBD1,TRBV6-5,TGTGCCAGCAGTTACTCCGGACAGGGTGGGCAGTACTTC,CASSYSGQGGQYF
TRBJ1-1,NA,NA,TRBV4-1,TGCGCCAGCAGCCAAGATATGGTGAACACTGAAGCTTTCTTT,CASSQDMVNTEAFF
TRBJ1-2,NA,NA,TRBV27,TGTGCCAGTATTGCGCCTGGGGGTGGTGGCTACACCTTC,CASIAPGGGGYTF
TRBJ1-6,NA,TRBD1,TRBV7-2,TGTGCCAGCAGCTTAGCTTACAGGGGCTCCTATAATTCACCCCTCCACTTT,CASSLAYRGSYNSPLHF
TRBJ2-3,NA,NA,TRBV6-5,TGTGCCAGCAGTTCCCTGGGGACCGGCACAGATACGCAGTATTTT,CASSSLGTGTDTQYF
TRBJ1-5,NA,NA,TRBV7-8,TGTGCCAGCAGCTTAGAAGGGAGTTTCAATCAGCCCCAGCATTTT,CASSLEGSFNQPQHF
TRBJ2-3,NA,TRBD2,TRBV5-1,TGCGCCAGCAGCTTTTGGCCTAGCGGCAGCACAGATACGCAGTATTTT,CASSFWPSGSTDTQYF
TRBJ2-4,NA,NA,TRBV11-2,TGTGCCAGCAGCTTAGATCAACGGGGATTAGGCAAAAACATTCAGTACTTC,CASSLDQRGLGKNIQYF
TRBJ2-1,NA,TRBD1,TRBV18,TGTGCCAGCTCACCACGAGGACAGGGGCTATCCTACAATGAGCAGTTCTTC,CASSPRGQGLSYNEQFF
TRBJ1-2,NA,NA,TRBV15,TGTGCCACCAGCATGGGGACGCGGGCGGATGGCTACACCTTC,CATSMGTRADGYTF
TRBJ2-5,NA,NA,TRBV5-1,TGCGCCAGCAGCTTGCCTGGGGCAGGGGGGACGGAGACCCAGTACTTC,CASSLPGAGGTETQYF
TRBJ2-3,NA,NA,TRBV7-2,TGTGCCAGCAGCTTGGGTACCACAGATACGCAGTATTTT,CASSLGTTDTQYF
TRBJ2-7,once,TRBD2,TRBV4-1,TGCGCCAGCAGCCAAGCTAGCGGGGGGACCGCTTCCTACGAGCAGTACTTC,CASSQASGGTASYEQYF
TRBJ1-1,NA,NA,TRBV15,TGTGCCACCAGCAGAGATATGAACACTGAAGCTTTCTTT,CATSRDMNTEAFF
TRBJ2-7,NA,TRBD2,TRBV7-9,TGTGCCAGCAGCTTAAGGCGGGGGATATCCTACGAGCAGTACTTC,CASSLRRGISYEQYF
TRBJ2-1,few,NA,TRBV4-2,TGTGCCAGCAGCCAAGAACAGGGGAGGTCCGGTGAGCAGTTCTTC,CASSQEQGRSGEQFF
TRBJ2-6,NA,NA,TRBV18,TGTGCCAGCTCACCACAAATGGTTTCAGGGTCCACGGAGGCGCCTGGGGCCAACGTCCTGACTTTC,CASSPQMVSGSTEAPGANVLTF
TRBJ2-5,NA,NA,TRBV9,TGTGCCAGCAGCGAGGCGCTCGCGGCAGGTCAAGAGACCCAGTACTTC,CASSEALAAGQETQYF
TRBJ2-1,NA,TRBD1,TRBV5-5,TGTGCCAGCAGCTTCGGACAGGGACCCCGCGTGGGTTACAATGAGCAGTTCTTC,CASSFGQGPRVGYNEQFF
TRBJ2-1,NA,TRBD2,TRBV18,TGTGCCAGCTCACCCCCCCCTAGCGGGGGGTATGCTAGCTCCTACAATGAGCAGTTCTTC,CASSPPPSGGYASSYNEQFF
TRBJ1-2,NA,TRBD1,TRBV18,TGTGCCAGCTCAGACGGACAGGGGGTCTATGGCTACACCTTC,CASSDGQGVYGYTF
TRBJ2-7,NA,NA,TRBV19,TGTGCCAGTAGTGACATCTTAGGGGTGGGCGAGCAGTACTTC,CASSDILGVGEQYF
TRBJ2-5,NA,TRBD2,TRBV7-2,TGTGCCAGCGGGTGGACTAGCGGGAGTTCAGAGACCCAGTACTTC,CASGWTSGSSETQYF
TRBJ2-2,NA,NA,TRBV18,TGTGCCAGCTCAGCAAAGCTAGTGGGTTCCACCGGGGAGCTGTTTTTT,CASSAKLVGSTGELFF
TRBJ2-3,NA,TRBD2,TRBV7-9,TGTGCCAGCAGCCCGGGGGGAGCGGGAGTAACAGATACGCAGTATTTT,CASSPGGAGVTDTQYF
TRBJ1-1,NA,NA,TRBV5-1,TGCGCCAGCAGCCTAGGGGGAAGGGTGAACACTGAAGCTTTCTTT,CASSLGGRVNTEAFF
TRBJ2-3,NA,TRBD2,TRBV5-1,TGCGCCAGCAGCAATAGCGGGAGTTCAGATACGCAGTATTTT,CASSNSGSSDTQYF
TRBJ1-4,NA,NA,TRBV7-8,TGTGCCAGCAGCTTAAACCCTAATGAAAAACTGTTTTTT,CASSLNPNEKLFF
TRBJ2-3,NA,TRBD1,TRBV4-3,TGCGCCAGCAGCCACTCGGGACAGGTTAGGAACACAGATACGCAGTATTTT,CASSHSGQVRNTDTQYF
TRBJ2-1,NA,TRBD2,TRBV11-1,TGTGCCAGCAGCCAAGGCCCAGCGGGACTAAATGAGCAGTTCTTC,CASSQGPAGLNEQFF
TRBJ1-2,NA,TRBD1,TRBV4-1,TGCGCCAGCAGCCAGGCAACAGGGGTTCGGGGCTACACCTTC,CASSQATGVRGYTF
TRBJ1-2,NA,NA,TRBV5-1,TGCGCCAGCAGCTTCCGGGACACGAGAATCTATGGCTACACCTTC,CASSFRDTRIYGYTF
TRBJ2-5,NA,NA,TRBV2,TGTGCCAGCAGTGGCTCCAGACAAGAGACCCAGTACTTC,CASSGSRQETQYF
TRBJ2-3,NA,NA,TRBV6-5,TGTGCCAGCAGTCCAGACTACTACTCAACAGATACGCAGTATTTT,CASSPDYYSTDTQYF
TRBJ1-2,NA,NA,TRBV6-5,TGTGCCAGCAGTTCTCGGGACAACTCCTATGGCTACACCTTC,CASSSRDNSYGYTF
TRBJ1-2,NA,NA,TRBV10-3,TGTGCCATCAGTGAGTCCGTCAGCTATGGCTACACCTTC,CAISESVSYGYTF
TRBJ1-4,NA,TRBD1,TRBV6-6,TGTGCCAGCAGTTACCCCGGACAGGGAAATGAAAAACTGTTTTTT,CASSYPGQGNEKLFF
TRBJ1-6,NA,NA,TRBV27,TGTGCCAGCAGTTTATCGGCCTATAATTCACCCCTCCACTTT,CASSLSAYNSPLHF
TRBJ1-2,NA,NA,TRBV11-2,TGTGCCAGCAGCTTAGGTTTTGAAGGGCTGGGCTACACCTTC,CASSLGFEGLGYTF
TRBJ2-1,NA,NA,TRBV28,TGTGCCAGCAGACCCGGTCCCCCGCAGGGGCAGTTCTTC,CASRPGPPQGQFF
TRBJ1-6,NA,TRBD1,TRBV7-9,TGTGCCAGCAGCTTAGGTCGGGACAGCCTCTATAATTCACCCCTCCACTTT,CASSLGRDSLYNSPLHF
TRBJ2-3,NA,TRBD1,TRBV5-1,TGCGCCAGCAGCGGACAGGGGGCTGATACGCAGTATTTT,CASSGQGADTQYF
TRBJ2-3,once,TRBD2,TRBV2,TGTGCCAGCAGCGGAAGGGGACTAGCGGGAGGGGGGATGCAGTATTTT,CASSGRGLAGGGMQYF
TRBJ1-1,NA,NA,TRBV7-2,TGTGCCAGCAGCCCCCTCTGGGCAGGGAGCACTGAAGCTTTCTTT,CASSPLWAGSTEAFF
TRBJ1-2,NA,TRBD1,TRBV28,TGTGCCAGTAGAAGACAGGGCCTTGGCTACACCTTC,CASRRQGLGYTF
TRBJ2-7,NA,NA,TRBV19,TGTGCCAGTAGTATAGGAGGGCAGGATGCCTACGAGCAGTACTTC,CASSIGGQDAYEQYF
TRBJ2-3,NA,NA,TRBV7-9,TGTGCCAGCAGCCTCCGGGACTCAGAACGGGATACGCAGTATTTT,CASSLRDSERDTQYF
TRBJ1-5,NA,TRBD1,TRBV6-5,TGTGCCAGCAGTCCCGGGACAGGTTATCAGCCCCAGCATTTT,CASSPGTGYQPQHF
TRBJ2-1,once,NA,TRBV4-3,TGCGCCAGCAGCCAAGAACGGGAAAATGAGCAGTTCTTC,CASSQERENEQFF
TRBJ2-5,NA,TRBD1,TRBV7-2,TGTGCCAGCAGCTTAGCTGGGGGACAGGTCTGGGGGGAGACCCAGTACTTC,CASSLAGGQVWGETQYF